This passage covers 25 T cell receptor beta chains from one sample sequenced in a study of cytomegalovirus exposure and HLA in healthy donors. In the PCR, 60 Vbeta and 13 Jbeta primers were used. TCRdb's table, derived via immunoSEQ multiplex PCR, lists solely in-frame clones and lacks some. The sample shows approximately 100,000 clones, roughly 75% of them seen only once. Source material: PBMCs. These receptors came from a male donor in good health and CMV-seropositive.

A single count supports this clone. V and J are TRBV28 and TRBJ1-4, with D maybe TRBD1 (5 bases). V was cut by 5 bases and J by 7 bases, with 14 bases left in between. The germline V gene has CDR1 MDHEN and CDR2 SYDVKM. The CDR3 totals 14 residues. CDR3 in DNA: TGTGCCAGCAGTCTTCAAGGGGCTAGTGAAAAACTGTTTTTT. This codes for CASSLQGASEKLFF.

The sample holds a few counts of this clone. V is TRBV6-1 and J is TRBJ1-2; 7 nucleotides agree with TRBD1. This CDR3 comprises 16 residues. In germline, CDR1 is MNHNS, CDR2 SASEGT. Germline trimming cut 1 base from V and 2 bases from J; bases unmatched to any gene: 7. This CDR3 is CASSEGPGGPNYGYTF. The CDR3 DNA is TGTGCCAGCAGTGAAGGCCCAGGGGGGCCGAACTATGGCTACACCTTC.

In its sample, this clone was seen once. The chain joins TRBV10-3 to TRBJ2-7; TRBD2 matches at 7 bases. The CDR3 runs 15 residues. V shed 0 bases and J 2 bases; nucleotides not matched to a gene: 4. The germline gives CDR1 ENHRY, CDR2 SYGVKD. Written as DNA, the CDR3 is TGTGCCATCAGTGAGTCGGGAGGGTTTACCTACGAGCAGTACTTC. This codes for CAISESGGFTYEQYF.

There are a few counts of this clone. The chain joins TRBV28 to TRBJ2-1; 7 nucleotides align to TRBD1. Per germline, CDR1 MDHEN and CDR2 SYDVKM. The CDR3 extends over 14 amino acids. The J segment lost 2 bases and the V segment lost 7 bases, leaving 5 bases of the junction unmatched. The CDR3 region is CASKSGGTYNEQFF. In DNA, the CDR3 is TGTGCCAGCAAATCAGGGGGAACCTACAATGAGCAGTTCTTC.

V usage is TRBV6-1 and J usage is TRBJ1-3; D not resolved. Germline V gives CDR1 MNHNS, CDR2 SASEGT. Trimming shortened V by 7 bases and J by 0 bases, and 13 bases separated the two germline ends. This CDR3 is built from 15 residues. This CDR3 is CASNVVAVSGNTIYF. The CDR3 DNA sequence: TGTGCCAGCAACGTGGTGGCCGTCTCTGGAAACACCATATATTTT.

The rearrangement joins TRBV15 to TRBJ1-3; maybe TRBD1 (5 bases). Germline V gives CDR1 LNHNV, CDR2 YYDKDF (reference sequence). The CDR3 is 15 residues long. The V and J ends lost 0 bases and 2 bases respectively, with 8 bases between them. The CDR3 region is CATSRDRGTGNTIYF. CDR3 nucleotide sequence: TGTGCCACCAGCAGAGATCGGGGGACTGGAAACACCATATATTTT.

The gene calls are TRBV7-2 and TRBJ2-5, with TRBD2 matching 11 bases. The CDR3 contains 16 residues. The V segment lost 3 bases and the J segment 4 bases; nucleotides outside the gene matches: 7. Germline CDR1 reads SGHTA; CDR2 reads FQGNSA. The CDR3 loop is CASSFLLAGGRETQYF. The CDR3 DNA sequence: TGTGCCAGCAGCTTCCTTTTAGCGGGGGGGAGAGAGACCCAGTACTTC.

This clone turned up a few times. The chain uses TRBV7-2 and TRBJ1-6; possible D gene TRBD1, 6 bases. The CDR3 runs to 16 residues. From germline, CDR1 is SGHTA and CDR2 FQGNSA. Trimming shortened V by 1 base and J by 8 bases, and 15 bases separated the two germline ends. The CDR3 spells CASSLEAGVADSPLHF. CDR3 in DNA: TGTGCCAGCAGCTTAGAAGCAGGGGTCGCGGATTCACCCCTCCACTTT. Combining the CDR3 with reference TRBV7-2 and TRBJ1-6 gives the whole variable domain GAGVSQSPSNKVTEKGKDVELRCDPISGHTALYWYRQSLGQGLEFLIYFQGNSAPDKSGLPSDRFSAERTGGSVSTLTIQRTQQEDSAVYLCASSLEAGVADSPLHFGNGTRLTVT.

J is TRBJ2-7 and V is TRBV18; 10 bases match TRBD2. Per germline, CDR1 KGHSH and CDR2 LQKENI. V was clipped by 0 bases and J by 4 bases; unmatched bases: 3. This CDR3 is built from 15 residues. Written as DNA, the CDR3 is TGTGCCAGCTCACCACCCCTAGCGGGGGCTTACGAGCAGTACTTC. Amino acids: CASSPPLAGAYEQYF.

J is TRBJ1-6 and V is TRBV15; TRBD1 is a possible D gene (5 bases). Germline V gene sequence: CDR1 LNHNV, CDR2 YYDKDF (reference sequence). V gave up 5 bases and J gave up 7 bases, with 12 bases separating them. This CDR3 contains 14 residues. The CDR3 region is CATSRRGENSPLHF. The CDR3 DNA reads as TGTGCCACCAGCCGTAGGGGCGAAAATTCACCCCTCCACTTT.

This chain links TRBV11-2 with TRBJ1-2; 7 bases fit TRBD1. The CDR3 loop spans 14 amino acids. Germline-derived CDR1 and CDR2 are SGHAT and FQNNGV. The V and J ends lost 2 bases and 5 bases, in that order; junction bases with no gene match: 5. In nucleotides, the CDR3 is TGTGCCAGCAGCTTACAAGGGGGCGGTTATGGCTACACCTTC. It translates to CASSLQGGGYGYTF.

CDR3 sequence (DNA): TGCGCCAGCAGCCAAGATCCAGGGACAGGGAATTCACCCCTCCACTTT. Translated: CASSQDPGTGNSPLHF. The V gene is TRBV4-1, the J gene TRBJ1-6, with 9 bases matching TRBD1. The CDR3 loop spans 16 amino acids. Trimming at V came to 0 bases and at J to 7 bases, leaving 4 bases not matched to a gene. Germline V gene data show CDR1 as MGHRA and CDR2 as YSYEKL.

The chain has TRBV5-1 and TRBJ2-3, with TRBD2 matching over 8 bases. This CDR3 is built from 14 residues. In germline, CDR1 is SGHRS, CDR2 YFSETQ. The V and J ends lost 1 base and 5 bases, in that order; junction bases with no gene match: 3. In DNA, the CDR3 is TGCGCCAGCAGCTTGCGGGGGGGCCGAGATACGCAGTATTTT. It codes for CASSLRGGRDTQYF.

This clone has more than one count but fewer than ten. The chain couples TRBV14 to TRBJ1-6; the D is unclear. This CDR3 has 15 residues. Between the trimmed V and J ends, which lost 0 bases and 6 bases, there was a span of 9 bases. The germline V gene has CDR1 SGHDN and CDR2 FVKESK. The CDR3 coding sequence is TGTGCCAGCAGCCAAGAGTTGAACTTTAATTCACCCCTCCACTTT. This encodes CASSQELNFNSPLHF.

The J gene is TRBJ2-3, the V gene TRBV6-5; 12 bases align to TRBD1. CDR1 and CDR2 from the germline V gene are MNHEY and SVGAGI. V lost 2 bases, J lost 4 bases, and 1 base stayed unmatched. The CDR3 sequence is 15 residues long. In DNA form, the CDR3 reads TGTGCCAGCAGTTACGGGACAGGGGGCGCAGATACGCAGTATTTT. The encoded protein is CASSYGTGGADTQYF.

The chain has TRBV5-5 and TRBJ1-2; D remains ambiguous. This CDR3 spans 16 amino acids. Germline V CDR1 and CDR2: SGHKS, YYEKEE (reference sequence). V was trimmed by 4 bases and J by 4 bases, leaving 20 bases between them. The CDR3 DNA is TGTGCCAGCAGCATTTCCAATTCCATAGAAGTCTATGGCTACACCTTC. This gives the protein CASSISNSIEVYGYTF.

This chain connects TRBV14 to TRBJ2-4; D is perhaps TRBD1 (5 bases). The V end was cut by 3 bases, the J end by 10 bases, with 10 bases between. Per germline, CDR1 SGHDN and CDR2 FVKESK. The CDR3 loop spans 12 amino acids. The CDR3 spells CASSQNRRIQYF. CDR3 sequence (DNA): TGTGCCAGCAGCCAGAACAGGCGTATTCAGTACTTC.

This chain uses TRBV6-1 with TRBJ2-7, with 10 bases aligning to TRBD2. Germline loops: CDR1 MNHNS, CDR2 SASEGT. V gave up 6 bases and J gave up 6 bases; unmatched junction bases: 2. CDR3 size: 12 residues. CDR3: CASRGLACEQYF. The DNA of the CDR3 is TGTGCCAGCAGGGGACTAGCGTGCGAGCAGTACTTC.

V gene TRBV19 combines with J gene TRBJ1-2; TRBD1 might be the D (6 bases). V was pared by 10 bases and J by 2 bases, with 17 bases between. The V gene's germline CDR1 is LNHDA and CDR2 SQIVND (reference sequence). The CDR3 contains 14 residues. CDR3 sequence (DNA): TGTGCCACCGCCAACAGGGCCCCGAACTATGGCTACACCTTC. It specifies CATANRAPNYGYTF.

The chain couples TRBV19 to TRBJ2-7, with 8 bases fitting TRBD1. V dropped 4 bases and J dropped 2; count of bases not matched to a gene: 4. Per germline, CDR1 LNHDA and CDR2 SQIVND (reference sequence). The length of the CDR3 is 14 residues. In DNA form, the CDR3 reads TGTGCCAGTAGTAACAGGGGGTTAACCTACGAGCAGTACTTC. Translating it yields CASSNRGLTYEQYF. Full variable domain (rest looked up from reference TRBV19 and TRBJ2-7): DGGITQSPKYLFRKEGQNVTLSCEQNLNHDAMYWYRQDPGQGLRLIYYSQIVNDFQKGDIAEGYSVSREKKESFPLTVTSAQKNPTAFYLCASSNRGLTYEQYFGPGTRLTVT.

The chain combines TRBV4-3 with TRBJ1-1, with TRBD1 identical over 7 bases. V shed 0 bases and J 3 bases; nucleotides not matched to a gene: 4. The CDR3 covers 15 residues. The germline CDR1 and CDR2 sequences are LGHNA and YSLEER. Written as DNA, the CDR3 is TGCGCCAGCAGCCAAGATTCCAGGGGGGACACTGAAGCTTTCTTT. This translates into CASSQDSRGDTEAFF.

The chain couples TRBV27 to TRBJ2-2; D call uncertain. In germline, CDR1 is MNHEY, CDR2 SMNVEV (reference sequence). The CDR3 is 13 residues long. Trimming took off 4 bases at V and 7 bases at J, with 10 bases between the two ends. CDR3 DNA sequence: TGTGCCAGCAGTTCCGGAGCCTTCGGGGAGCTGTTTTTT. Amino acid sequence: CASSSGAFGELFF.

The V gene is TRBV6-6, the J gene TRBJ2-4; 7 bases map to TRBD1. Germline V gives CDR1 MNHNY, CDR2 SVGAGI (reference sequence). With 2 bases clipped from V and 4 bases from J, the junction kept 5 bases outside the gene matches. The CDR3 has 15 residues. In DNA form, the CDR3 reads TGTGCCAGCAGTTACGAGGGGGCGAGGAAAAACATTCAGTACTTC. Protein sequence: CASSYEGARKNIQYF.

The V gene is TRBV5-6, the J gene TRBJ1-2; D unresolved. Germline CDR1 is SGHDT and CDR2 is YYEEEE. Deletions cut 4 bases from V and 5 bases from J, with 15 bases between. The CDR3 sequence is 14 residues long. As DNA, the CDR3 is TGTGCCAGCAGCCATAATACTCGGGGATATGGCTACACCTTC. Translated, it gives CASSHNTRGYGYTF.

This chain links TRBV5-4 with TRBJ1-6; 9 nucleotides agree with TRBD1. This CDR3 has 15 residues. The germline gives CDR1 SGHNT, CDR2 YYREEE (reference sequence). Germline trimming cut 3 bases from V and 9 bases from J; bases unmatched to any gene: 7. CDR3 DNA sequence: TGTGCCAGCAGCTGGGGGGACAGGGAACGTTCACCCCTCCACTTT. This codes for CASSWGDRERSPLHF.